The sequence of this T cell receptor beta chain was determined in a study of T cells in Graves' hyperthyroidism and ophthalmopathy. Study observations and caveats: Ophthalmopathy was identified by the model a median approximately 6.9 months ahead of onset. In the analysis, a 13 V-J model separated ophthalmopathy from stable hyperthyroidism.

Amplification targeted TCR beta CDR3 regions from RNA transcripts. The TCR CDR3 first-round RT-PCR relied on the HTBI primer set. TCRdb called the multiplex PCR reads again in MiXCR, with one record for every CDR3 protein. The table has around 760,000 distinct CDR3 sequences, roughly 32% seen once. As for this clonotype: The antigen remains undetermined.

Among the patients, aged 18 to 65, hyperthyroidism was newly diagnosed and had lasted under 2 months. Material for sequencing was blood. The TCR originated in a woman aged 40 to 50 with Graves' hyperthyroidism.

The CDR3 region has the DNA TGCAGTGCTAGAGGGACGGCGGGAGGGTTCTACGAGCAGTACTTC. The encoded protein is CSARGTAGGFYEQYF. The genes are TRBV20-1 and TRBJ2-7; TRBD2 matches 9 bases. V trimming: 1 base; J trimming: 3 bases; junction bases outside the gene matches: 7. CDR1 DFQATT and CDR2 SNEGSKA come from the germline V gene (reference sequence). This CDR3 region has 15 residues.